The T cell receptor beta chain under discussion was sequenced for a study of T-cell reconstitution after alpha-beta-depleted transplantation in children. V was pared by 2 bases and J by 6 bases, with 17 bases between. This CDR3 is 15 amino acids long. Germline loops: CDR1 LNHNV, CDR2 YYDKDF (reference sequence). This clonotype occurred many times. Preparation of the TCRbeta library involved a method that used unique molecular identifiers. One entry per CDR3 protein, called by TCRdb with MiXCR from the PCR reads. The table shows around 240,000 distinct CDR3 sequences, with over 9.5% occurring only once.

This specimen was PBMCs from the stem cell graft donor, taken from the stem cell graft. The clonotype comes from a human donor who donated a stem cell graft to a child with SCID. The chain has TRBV15 and TRBJ2-7, with a possible D match to TRBD1 (5 bases). This chain's CDR3 is CATSRYKTQGGEQYF. CDR3 DNA: TGTGCCACCAGCAGATACAAAACTCAGGGTGGCGAGCAGTACTTC. Drawing the rest from reference TRBV15 and TRBJ2-7, the complete variable domain is DAMVIQNPRYQVTQFGKPVTLSCSQTLNHNVMYWYQQKSSQAPKLLFHYYDKDFNNEADTPDNFQSRRPNTSFCFLDIRSPGLGDTAMYLCATSRYKTQGGEQYFGPGTRLTVT.